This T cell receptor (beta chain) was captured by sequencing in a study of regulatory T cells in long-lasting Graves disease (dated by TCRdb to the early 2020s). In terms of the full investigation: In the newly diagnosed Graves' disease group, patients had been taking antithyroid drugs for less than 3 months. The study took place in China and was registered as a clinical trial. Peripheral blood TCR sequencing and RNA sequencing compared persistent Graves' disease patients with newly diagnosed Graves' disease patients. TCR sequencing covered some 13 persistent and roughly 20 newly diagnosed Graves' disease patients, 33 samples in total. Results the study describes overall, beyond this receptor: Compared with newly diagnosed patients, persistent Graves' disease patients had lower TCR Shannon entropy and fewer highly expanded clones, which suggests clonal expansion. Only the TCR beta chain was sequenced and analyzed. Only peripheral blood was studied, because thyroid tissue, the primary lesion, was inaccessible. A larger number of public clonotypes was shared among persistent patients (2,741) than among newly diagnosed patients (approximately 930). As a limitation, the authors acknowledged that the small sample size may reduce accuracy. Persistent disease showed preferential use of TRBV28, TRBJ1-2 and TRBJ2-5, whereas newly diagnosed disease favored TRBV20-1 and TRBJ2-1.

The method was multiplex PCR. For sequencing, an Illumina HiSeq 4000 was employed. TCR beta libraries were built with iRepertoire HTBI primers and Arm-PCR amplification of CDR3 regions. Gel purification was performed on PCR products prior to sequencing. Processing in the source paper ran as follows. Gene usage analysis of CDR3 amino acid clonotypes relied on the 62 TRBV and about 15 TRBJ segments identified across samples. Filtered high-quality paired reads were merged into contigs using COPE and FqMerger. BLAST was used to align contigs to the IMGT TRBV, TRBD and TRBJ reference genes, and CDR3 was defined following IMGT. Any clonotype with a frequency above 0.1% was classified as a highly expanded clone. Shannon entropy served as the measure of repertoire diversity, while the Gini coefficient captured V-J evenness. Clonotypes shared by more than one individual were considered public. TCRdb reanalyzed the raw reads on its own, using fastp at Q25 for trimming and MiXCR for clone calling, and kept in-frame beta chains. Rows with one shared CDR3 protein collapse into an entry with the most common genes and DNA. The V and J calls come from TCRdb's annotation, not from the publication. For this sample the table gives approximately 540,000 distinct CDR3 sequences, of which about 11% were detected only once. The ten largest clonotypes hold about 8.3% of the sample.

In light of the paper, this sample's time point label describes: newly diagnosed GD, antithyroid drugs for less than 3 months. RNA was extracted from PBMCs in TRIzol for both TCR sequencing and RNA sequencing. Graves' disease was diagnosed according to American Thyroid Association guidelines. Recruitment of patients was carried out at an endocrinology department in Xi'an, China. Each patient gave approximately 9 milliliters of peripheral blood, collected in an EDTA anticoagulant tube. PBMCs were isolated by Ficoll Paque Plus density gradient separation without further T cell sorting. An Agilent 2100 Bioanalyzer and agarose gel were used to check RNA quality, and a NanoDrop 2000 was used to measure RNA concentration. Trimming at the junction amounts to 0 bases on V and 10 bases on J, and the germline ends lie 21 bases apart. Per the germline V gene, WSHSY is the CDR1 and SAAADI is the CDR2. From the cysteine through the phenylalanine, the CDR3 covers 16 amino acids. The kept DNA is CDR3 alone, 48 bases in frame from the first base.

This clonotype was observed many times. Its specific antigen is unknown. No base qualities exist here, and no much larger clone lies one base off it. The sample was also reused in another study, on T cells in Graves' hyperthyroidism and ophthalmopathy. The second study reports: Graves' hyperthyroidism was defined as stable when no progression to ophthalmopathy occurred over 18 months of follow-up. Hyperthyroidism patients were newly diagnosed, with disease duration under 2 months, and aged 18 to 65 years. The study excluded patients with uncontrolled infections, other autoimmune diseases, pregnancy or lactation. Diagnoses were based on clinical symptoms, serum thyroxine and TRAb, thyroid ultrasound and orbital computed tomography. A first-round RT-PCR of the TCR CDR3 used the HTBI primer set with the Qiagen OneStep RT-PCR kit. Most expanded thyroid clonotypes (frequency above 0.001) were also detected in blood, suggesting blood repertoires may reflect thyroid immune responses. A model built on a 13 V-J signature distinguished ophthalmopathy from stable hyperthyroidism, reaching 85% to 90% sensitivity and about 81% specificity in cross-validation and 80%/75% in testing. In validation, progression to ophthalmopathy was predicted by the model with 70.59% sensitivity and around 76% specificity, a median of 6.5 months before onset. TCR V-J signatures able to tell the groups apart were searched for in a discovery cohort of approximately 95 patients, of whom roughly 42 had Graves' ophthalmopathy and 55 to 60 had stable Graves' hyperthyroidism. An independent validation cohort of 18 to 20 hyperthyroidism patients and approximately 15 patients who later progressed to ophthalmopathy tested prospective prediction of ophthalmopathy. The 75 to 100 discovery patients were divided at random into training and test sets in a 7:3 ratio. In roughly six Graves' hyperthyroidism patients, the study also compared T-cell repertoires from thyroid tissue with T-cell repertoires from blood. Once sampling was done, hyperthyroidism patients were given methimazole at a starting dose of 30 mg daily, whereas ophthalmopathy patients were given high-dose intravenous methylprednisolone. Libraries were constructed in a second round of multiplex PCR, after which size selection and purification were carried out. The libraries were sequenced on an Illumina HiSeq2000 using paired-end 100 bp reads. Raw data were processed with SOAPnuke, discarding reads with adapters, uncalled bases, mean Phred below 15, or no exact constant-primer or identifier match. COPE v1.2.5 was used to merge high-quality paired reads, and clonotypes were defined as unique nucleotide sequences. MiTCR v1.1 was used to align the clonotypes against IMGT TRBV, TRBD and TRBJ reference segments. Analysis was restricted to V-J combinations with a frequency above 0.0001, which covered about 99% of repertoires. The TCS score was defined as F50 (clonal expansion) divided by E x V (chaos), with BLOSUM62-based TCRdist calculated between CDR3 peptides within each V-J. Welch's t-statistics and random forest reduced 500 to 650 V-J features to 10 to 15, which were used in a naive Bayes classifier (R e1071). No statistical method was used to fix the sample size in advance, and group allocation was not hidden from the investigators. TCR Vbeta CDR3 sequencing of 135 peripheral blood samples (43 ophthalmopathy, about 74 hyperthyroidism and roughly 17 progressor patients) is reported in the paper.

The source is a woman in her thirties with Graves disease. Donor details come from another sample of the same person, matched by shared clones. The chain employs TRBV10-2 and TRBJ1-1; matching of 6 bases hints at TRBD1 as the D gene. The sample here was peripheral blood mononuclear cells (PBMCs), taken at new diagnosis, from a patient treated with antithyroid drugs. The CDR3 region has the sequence CASSESAGVVLEGAFF. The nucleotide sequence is TGCGCCAGCAGTGAGTCTGCAGGGGTGGTCCTTGAAGGAGCTTTCTTT.